The present T cell receptor (beta chain) was sequenced within a study of regulatory T cells in long-lasting Graves disease. Study-level background: A definition of persistent Graves' disease required over 5 years of antithyroid drugs plus positive TSH receptor antibodies.

On this clonotype itself: Its specificity is unknown.

Time point: persistent/refractory GD, antithyroid drugs over 5 years with positive TRAb. RNA extracted from PBMCs served as the sequencing template. From an endocrinology department in Xi'an, China, came the patients. Regarding the study as a whole: Persistent cases of Graves' showed reduced TCR diversity relative to newly diagnosed patients.

Libraries of TCR beta came from iRepertoire HTBI primers plus Arm-PCR of CDR3 regions. Using its own MiXCR run on the multiplex PCR reads, TCRdb lists one record per CDR3 protein. Of 650,000 to 850,000 distinct CDR3 sequences listed, about 30% were seen once; the top ten hold around 42%. Sequenced here: peripheral blood mononuclear cells (PBMCs), sampled when the disease was refractory, from a patient treated with antithyroid drugs. The receptor comes from a female donor with Graves disease.

Written as DNA, the CDR3 is TGTGCCAGCAGTGTAGCGGGACAGGGCAATCAGCCCCAGCATTTT. This codes for CASSVAGQGNQPQHF. The chain couples TRBV6-1 to TRBJ1-5; 8 nucleotides align to TRBD1. Germline values: CDR1 MNHNS, CDR2 SASEGT. The junction had 4 bases not matched to a gene; V was cut back by 4 bases and J by 2 bases. This CDR3 spans 15 amino acids.